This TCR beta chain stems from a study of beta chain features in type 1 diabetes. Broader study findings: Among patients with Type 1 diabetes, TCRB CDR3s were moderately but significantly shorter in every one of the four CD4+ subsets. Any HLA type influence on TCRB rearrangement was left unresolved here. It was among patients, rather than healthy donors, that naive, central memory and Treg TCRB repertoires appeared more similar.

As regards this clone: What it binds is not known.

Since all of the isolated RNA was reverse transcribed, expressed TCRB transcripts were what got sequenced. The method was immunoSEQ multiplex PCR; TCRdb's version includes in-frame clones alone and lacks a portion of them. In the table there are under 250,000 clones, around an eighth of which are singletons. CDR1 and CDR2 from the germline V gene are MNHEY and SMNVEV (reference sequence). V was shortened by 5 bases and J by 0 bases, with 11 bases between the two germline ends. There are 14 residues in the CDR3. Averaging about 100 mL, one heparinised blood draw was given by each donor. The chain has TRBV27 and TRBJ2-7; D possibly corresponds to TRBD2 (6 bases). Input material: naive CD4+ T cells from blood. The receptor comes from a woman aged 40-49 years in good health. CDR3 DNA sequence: TGTGCCAGCAGTCCCCTGACTAGCTCCTACGAGCAGTACTTC. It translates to CASSPLTSSYEQYF.